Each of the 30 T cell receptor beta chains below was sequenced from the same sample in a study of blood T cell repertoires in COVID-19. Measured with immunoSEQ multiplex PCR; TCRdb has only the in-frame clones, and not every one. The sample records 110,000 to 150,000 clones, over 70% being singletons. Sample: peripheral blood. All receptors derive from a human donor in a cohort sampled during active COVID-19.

The CDR3 spells CASGPSIAGGYNEQFF. CDR3 nucleotide sequence: TGTGCTAGTGGTCCCTCAATAGCGGGAGGGTACAATGAGCAGTTCTTC. V usage is TRBV12-5 and J usage is TRBJ2-1, with TRBD2 matching 11 bases. This CDR3 has 16 residues. The junction had 7 bases not matched to a gene; V was cut back by 5 bases and J by 4 bases. Germline CDR1 reads LGHNT; CDR2 reads FRNRAP.

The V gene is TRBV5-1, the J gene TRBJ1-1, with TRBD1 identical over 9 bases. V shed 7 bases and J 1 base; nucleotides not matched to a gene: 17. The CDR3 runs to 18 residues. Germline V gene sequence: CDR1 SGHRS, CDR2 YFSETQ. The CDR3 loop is CASFGGSGQGPSNTEAFF. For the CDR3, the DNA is TGCGCCAGCTTTGGAGGATCGGGACAGGGACCATCGAACACTGAAGCTTTCTTT. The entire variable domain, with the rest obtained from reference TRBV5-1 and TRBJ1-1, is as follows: KAGVTQTPRYLIKTRGQQVTLSCSPISGHRSVSWYQQTPGQGLQFLFEYFSETQRNKGNFPGRFSGRQFSNSRSEMNVSTLELGDSALYLCASFGGSGQGPSNTEAFFGQGTRLTVV.

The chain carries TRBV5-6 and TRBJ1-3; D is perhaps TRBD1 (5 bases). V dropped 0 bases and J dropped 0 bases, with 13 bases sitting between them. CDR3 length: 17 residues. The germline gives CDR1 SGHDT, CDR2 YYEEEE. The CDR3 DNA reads TGTGCCAGCAGCTTGGGGGGGGACCCATCCTCTGGAAACACCATATATTTT. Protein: CASSLGGDPSSGNTIYF.

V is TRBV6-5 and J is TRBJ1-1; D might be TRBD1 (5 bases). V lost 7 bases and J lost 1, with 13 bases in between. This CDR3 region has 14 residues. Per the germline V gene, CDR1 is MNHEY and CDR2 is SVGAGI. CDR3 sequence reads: CASTLLDTNTEAFF. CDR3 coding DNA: TGTGCCAGCACCTTATTGGACACGAACACTGAAGCTTTCTTT.

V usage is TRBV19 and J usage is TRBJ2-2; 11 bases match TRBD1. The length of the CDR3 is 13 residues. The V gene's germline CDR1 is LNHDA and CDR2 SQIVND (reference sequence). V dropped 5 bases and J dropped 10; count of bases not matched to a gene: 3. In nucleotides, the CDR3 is TGTGCCAGTAGTGCGGACAGGGGGCAGGAGCTGTTTTTT. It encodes CASSADRGQELFF.

The CDR3 bases are TGTGCCAGTAGTAGTCGAGAGGCGGTCGGAAACACTGAAGCTTTCTTT. Amino acids: CASSSREAVGNTEAFF. The rearrangement joins TRBV19 to TRBJ1-1; D is unclear. V shed 4 bases and J shed 2 bases, with 17 bases lying between them. The CDR3 extends over 16 amino acids. Germline V CDR1 and CDR2: LNHDA, SQIVND (reference sequence). Variable domain in full (rest from reference TRBV19 and TRBJ1-1): DGGITQSPKYLFRKEGQNVTLSCEQNLNHDAMYWYRQDPGQGLRLIYYSQIVNDFQKGDIAEGYSVSREKKESFPLTVTSAQKNPTAFYLCASSSREAVGNTEAFFGQGTRLTVV.

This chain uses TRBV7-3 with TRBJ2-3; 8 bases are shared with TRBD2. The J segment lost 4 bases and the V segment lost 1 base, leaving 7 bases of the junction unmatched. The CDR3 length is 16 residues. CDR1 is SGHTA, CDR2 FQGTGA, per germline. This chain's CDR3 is CASSLSGTRGPDTQYF. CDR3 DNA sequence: TGTGCCAGCAGCTTAAGCGGGACTAGGGGTCCAGATACGCAGTATTTT.

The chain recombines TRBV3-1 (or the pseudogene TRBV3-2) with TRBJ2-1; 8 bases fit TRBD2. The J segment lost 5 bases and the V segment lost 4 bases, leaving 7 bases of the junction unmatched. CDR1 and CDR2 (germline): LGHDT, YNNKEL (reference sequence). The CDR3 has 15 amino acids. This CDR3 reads CASSRILAAHNEQFF. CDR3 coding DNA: TGTGCCAGCAGCCGGATACTAGCGGCACACAATGAGCAGTTCTTC.

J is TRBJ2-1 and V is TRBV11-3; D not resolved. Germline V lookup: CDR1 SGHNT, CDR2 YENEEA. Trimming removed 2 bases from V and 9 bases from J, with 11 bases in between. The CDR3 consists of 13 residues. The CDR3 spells CASSLLATGEQFF. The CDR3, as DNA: TGTGCCAGCAGCTTATTGGCGACGGGTGAGCAGTTCTTC.

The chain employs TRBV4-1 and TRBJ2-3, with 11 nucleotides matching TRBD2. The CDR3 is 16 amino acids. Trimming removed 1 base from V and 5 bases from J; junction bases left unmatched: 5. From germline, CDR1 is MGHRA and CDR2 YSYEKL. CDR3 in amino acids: CASSQGLAGRIDTQYF. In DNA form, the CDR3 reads TGCGCCAGCAGCCAAGGACTAGCGGGACGGATAGATACGCAGTATTTT.

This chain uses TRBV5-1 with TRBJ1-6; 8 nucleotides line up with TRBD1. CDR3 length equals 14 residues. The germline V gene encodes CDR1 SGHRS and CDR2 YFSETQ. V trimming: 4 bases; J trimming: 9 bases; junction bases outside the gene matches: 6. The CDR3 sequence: CASSIQGDPSPLHF. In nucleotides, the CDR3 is TGCGCCAGCAGCATACAGGGGGATCCTTCACCCCTCCACTTT.

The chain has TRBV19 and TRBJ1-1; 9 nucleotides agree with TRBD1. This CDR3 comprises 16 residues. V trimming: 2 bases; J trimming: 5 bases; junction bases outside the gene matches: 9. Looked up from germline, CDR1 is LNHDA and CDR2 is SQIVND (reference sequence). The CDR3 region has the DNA TGTGCCAGTAGTATACAACAGGGGGCGCGTAGGACTGAAGCTTTCTTT. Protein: CASSIQQGARRTEAFF. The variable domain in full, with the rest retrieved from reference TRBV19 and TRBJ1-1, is DGGITQSPKYLFRKEGQNVTLSCEQNLNHDAMYWYRQDPGQGLRLIYYSQIVNDFQKGDIAEGYSVSREKKESFPLTVTSAQKNPTAFYLCASSIQQGARRTEAFFGQGTRLTVV.

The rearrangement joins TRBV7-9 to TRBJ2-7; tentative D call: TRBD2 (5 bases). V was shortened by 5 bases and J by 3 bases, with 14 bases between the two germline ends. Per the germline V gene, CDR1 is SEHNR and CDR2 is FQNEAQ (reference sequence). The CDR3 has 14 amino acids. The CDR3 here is CASSPRRESYEQYF. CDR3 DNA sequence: TGTGCCAGCAGCCCCAGACGGGAAAGCTACGAGCAGTACTTC.

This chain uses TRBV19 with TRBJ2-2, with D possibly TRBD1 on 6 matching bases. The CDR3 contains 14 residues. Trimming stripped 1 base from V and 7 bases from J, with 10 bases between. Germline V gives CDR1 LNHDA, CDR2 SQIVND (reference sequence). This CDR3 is CASSIGQDGGELFF. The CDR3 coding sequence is TGTGCCAGTAGTATAGGACAGGACGGCGGGGAGCTGTTTTTT.

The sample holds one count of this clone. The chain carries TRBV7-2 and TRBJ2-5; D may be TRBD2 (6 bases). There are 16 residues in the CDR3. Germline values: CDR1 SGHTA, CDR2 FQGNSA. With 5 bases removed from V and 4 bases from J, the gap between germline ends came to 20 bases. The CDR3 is CASSLWDSRAGETQYF. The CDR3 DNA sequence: TGTGCCAGCAGCCTCTGGGACTCAAGGGCGGGAGAGACCCAGTACTTC.

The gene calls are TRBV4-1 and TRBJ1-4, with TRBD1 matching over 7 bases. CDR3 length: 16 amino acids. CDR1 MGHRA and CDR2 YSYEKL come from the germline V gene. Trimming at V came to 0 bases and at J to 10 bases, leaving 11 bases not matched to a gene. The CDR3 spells CASSQEIDRAMRKLFF. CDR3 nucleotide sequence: TGCGCCAGCAGCCAAGAGATCGACAGGGCCATGAGAAAACTGTTTTTT.

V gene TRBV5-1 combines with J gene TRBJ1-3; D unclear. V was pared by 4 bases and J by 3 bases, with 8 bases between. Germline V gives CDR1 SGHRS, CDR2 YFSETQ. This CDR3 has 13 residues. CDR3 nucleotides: TGCGCCAGCAGCCCGGGAGGTGGAAACACCATATATTTT. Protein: CASSPGGGNTIYF.

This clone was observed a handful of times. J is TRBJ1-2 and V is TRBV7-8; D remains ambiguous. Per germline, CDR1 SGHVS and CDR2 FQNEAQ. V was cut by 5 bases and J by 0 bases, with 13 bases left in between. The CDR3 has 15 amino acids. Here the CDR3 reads CASSLLLGANYGYTF. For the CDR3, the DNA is TGTGCCAGCAGCCTACTCTTGGGCGCTAACTATGGCTACACCTTC.

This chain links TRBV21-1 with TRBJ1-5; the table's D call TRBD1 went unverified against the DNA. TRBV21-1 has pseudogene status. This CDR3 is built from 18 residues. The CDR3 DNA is TGTGCCAGCAGCCTACAGGGACAGGGGGGGAATAGCGGTCAGCCCCAGCATTTT. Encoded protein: CASSLQGQGGNSGQPQHF.

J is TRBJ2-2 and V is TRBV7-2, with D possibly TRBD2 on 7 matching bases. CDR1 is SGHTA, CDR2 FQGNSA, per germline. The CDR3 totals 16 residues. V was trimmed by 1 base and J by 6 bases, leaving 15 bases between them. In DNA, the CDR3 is TGTGCCAGCAGCTTAGGTGACGGGGGGCGGGCCGGGGAGCTGTTTTTT. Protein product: CASSLGDGGRAGELFF.

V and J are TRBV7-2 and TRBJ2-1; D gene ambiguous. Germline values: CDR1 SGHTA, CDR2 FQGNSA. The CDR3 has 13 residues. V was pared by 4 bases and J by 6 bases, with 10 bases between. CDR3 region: CASSSIGPNEQFF. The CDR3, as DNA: TGTGCCAGCAGCTCGATTGGCCCCAATGAGCAGTTCTTC.

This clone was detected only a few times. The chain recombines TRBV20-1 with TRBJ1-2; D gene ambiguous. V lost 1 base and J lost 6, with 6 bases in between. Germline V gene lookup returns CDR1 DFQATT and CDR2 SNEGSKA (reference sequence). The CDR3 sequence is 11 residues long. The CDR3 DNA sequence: TGCAGTGCTAGAGCACAGAATGGCTACACCTTC. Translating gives CSARAQNGYTF.

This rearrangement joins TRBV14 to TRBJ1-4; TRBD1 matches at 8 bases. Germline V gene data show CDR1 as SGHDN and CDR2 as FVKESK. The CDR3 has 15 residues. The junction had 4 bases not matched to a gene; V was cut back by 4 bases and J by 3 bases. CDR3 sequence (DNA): TGTGCCAGCAGCCGCGTACAGGGGGCTAATGAAAAACTGTTTTTT. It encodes CASSRVQGANEKLFF.

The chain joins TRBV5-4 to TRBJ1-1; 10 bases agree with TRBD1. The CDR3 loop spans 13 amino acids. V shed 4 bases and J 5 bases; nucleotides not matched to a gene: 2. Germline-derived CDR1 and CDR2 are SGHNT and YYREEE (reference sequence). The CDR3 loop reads CASSRTGGTEAFF. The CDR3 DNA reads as TGTGCCAGCAGCCGGACAGGGGGGACTGAAGCTTTCTTT.

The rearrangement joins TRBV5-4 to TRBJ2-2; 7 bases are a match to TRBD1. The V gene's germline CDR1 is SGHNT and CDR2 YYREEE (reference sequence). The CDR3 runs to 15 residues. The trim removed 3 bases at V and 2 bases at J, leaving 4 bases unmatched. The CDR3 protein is CASSSGTENTGELFF. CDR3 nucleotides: TGTGCCAGCAGCTCCGGGACAGAAAACACCGGGGAGCTGTTTTTT.

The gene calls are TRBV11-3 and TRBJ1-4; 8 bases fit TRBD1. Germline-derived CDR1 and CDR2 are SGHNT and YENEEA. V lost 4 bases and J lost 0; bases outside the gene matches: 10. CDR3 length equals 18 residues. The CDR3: CASSSPPGQVATNEKLFF. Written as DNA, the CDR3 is TGTGCCAGCAGCTCACCCCCGGGACAGGTTGCAACTAATGAAAAACTGTTTTTT.

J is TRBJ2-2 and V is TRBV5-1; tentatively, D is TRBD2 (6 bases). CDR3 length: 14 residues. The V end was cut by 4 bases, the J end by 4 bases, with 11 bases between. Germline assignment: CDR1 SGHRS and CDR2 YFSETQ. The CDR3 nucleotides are TGCGCCAGCAGCGCGGACTATTTCACCGGGGAGCTGTTTTTT. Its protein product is CASSADYFTGELFF.

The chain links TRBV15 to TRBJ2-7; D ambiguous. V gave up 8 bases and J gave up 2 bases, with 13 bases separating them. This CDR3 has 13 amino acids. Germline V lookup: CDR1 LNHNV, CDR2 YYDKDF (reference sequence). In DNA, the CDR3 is TGTGCCACCCGAGTCGCGCCCACCTACGAGCAGTACTTC. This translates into CATRVAPTYEQYF.

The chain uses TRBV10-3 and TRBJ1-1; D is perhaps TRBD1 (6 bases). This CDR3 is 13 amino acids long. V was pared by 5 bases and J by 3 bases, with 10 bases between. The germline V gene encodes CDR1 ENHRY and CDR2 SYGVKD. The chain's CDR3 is CAISQGLDTEAFF. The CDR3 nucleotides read TGTGCCATCAGTCAGGGGTTGGACACTGAAGCTTTCTTT.

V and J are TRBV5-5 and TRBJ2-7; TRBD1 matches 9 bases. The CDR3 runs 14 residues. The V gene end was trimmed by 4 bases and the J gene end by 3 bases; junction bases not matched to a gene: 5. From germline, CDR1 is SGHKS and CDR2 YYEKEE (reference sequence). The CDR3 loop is CASSRRDRDYEQYF. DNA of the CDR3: TGTGCCAGCAGCAGGAGGGACAGGGACTACGAGCAGTACTTC.